The present entry profiles one TCR beta chain with its context. What it recognizes is unknown. This CDR3 is built from 15 residues. With V trimmed by 2 bases and J by 4 bases, 3 bases remained unmatched. The germline gives CDR1 MGHRA, CDR2 YSYEKL. The data are from a study of cytomegalovirus exposure and HLA in healthy donors. For the study at large: From HLA-typed donors, an early data release held approximately 85 million unique TCRs. Study findings and constraints: In a later analysis, productive TCRs from donors in an Asian-associated ancestry cluster reportedly carried fewer N-insertions than the cohort mean.

13 Jbeta primers and 60 Vbeta primers were used for the PCR. Using immunoSEQ multiplex PCR, the repertoire was profiled, and TCRdb retains in-frame clones only, with some absent. Its table lists tens of thousands of clones. The chain links TRBV4-1 to TRBJ2-7; 12 bases match TRBD2. The TCR originated in a man in his forties or fifties in good health and CMV-seronegative. The sample was PBMCs. DNA of the CDR3: TGCGCCAGCAGCCAATCCACTAGCGGGGGGTACGAGCAGTACTTC. Its translation: CASSQSTSGGYEQYF.